A single sample gave rise to the 20 T cell receptor beta chains below, sequenced in a study of spatial heterogeneity in lung cancer. Each CDR3 protein is one row after TCRdb ran MiXCR on the 5' RACE reads. The table records 500 or so distinct CDR3 sequences, about 40% of them present only once. Time point meaning: sample taken at primary tumor resection. Whole RNA came from tumor, nontumor lung or frozen PBMC and was sequenced without being sorted. Sequenced here: PBMCs, sampled at surgery. These receptors were obtained from a male donor with early-stage non-small cell lung cancer.

Regarding this clonotype: The size of this beta chain means little, since it is a stray read in a library made for alpha chains. V is TRBV2 and J is TRBJ1-1; D is uncertain. Germline assignment: CDR1 SNHLY and CDR2 FYNNEI. The V and J ends lost 6 bases and 1 base respectively, with 9 bases between them. The CDR3 spans 13 residues. The CDR3 spells CASRIQQNTEAFF. CDR3 coding DNA: TGTGCCAGCAGGATACAGCAGAACACTGAAGCTTTCTTT.

The table lists this clonotype with a few counts. Because the library targeted alpha chains, this beta chain is an off-target read whose size means little. The chain recombines TRBV10-2 with TRBJ2-3, with 7 bases lining up with TRBD2. CDR1 and CDR2 (germline): WSHSY, SAAADI. This CDR3 spans 13 amino acids. Unmatched junction bases numbered 3, after V lost 9 bases and J lost 0 bases. The chain's CDR3 is CASGLGSTDTQYF. The CDR3 DNA follows: TGCGCCAGTGGACTAGGGAGCACAGATACGCAGTATTTT.

In this sample, this clonotype turned up once. A library prepared for alpha chains yielded this beta chain as an off-target read; its size is of little meaning. The gene calls are TRBV13 and TRBJ2-7, with TRBD1 matching 8 bases. The germline V gene has CDR1 PRHDT and CDR2 FYEKMQ (reference sequence). The CDR3 covers 14 residues. J was trimmed by 3 bases and V by 5 bases; bases with no gene match: 6. The DNA for the CDR3 is TGTGCCAGCAGCCAGCCGGGACAGGTCTACGAGCAGTACTTC. It yields the protein CASSQPGQVYEQYF.

Regarding this clonotype: Since the library was made to target alpha chains, this beta chain is a stray read and its abundance is not meaningful. V gene TRBV6-1 combines with J gene TRBJ2-5, with a possible D match to TRBD1 (6 bases). Per germline, CDR1 MNHNS and CDR2 SASEGT. V shed 3 bases and J shed 5 bases, with 10 bases lying between them. CDR3 size: 13 residues. This CDR3 is CASSDTGPETQYF. The CDR3 bases are TGTGCCAGCAGTGATACAGGGCCGGAGACCCAGTACTTC.

Turning to this clonotype: The library was built for alpha chains, so this beta chain is an off-target read and its size means little. The chain combines TRBV5-1 with TRBJ2-3; no firm D call. The CDR3 is 13 amino acids. CDR1 and CDR2 (germline): SGHRS, YFSETQ. The germline V and J ends were trimmed by 5 bases and 5 bases, with 12 bases remaining between them. CDR3 coding DNA: TGCGCCAGCAGATACTCCTCGAAAGATACGCAGTATTTT. As protein: CASRYSSKDTQYF.

This clonotype came up a few times. Because this beta chain is a stray read in a library intended to capture alpha chains, its abundance should not be given much weight. This chain uses TRBV5-1 with TRBJ2-5; maybe TRBD2 (6 bases). Germline-derived CDR1 and CDR2 are SGHRS and YFSETQ. The V and J ends lost 6 bases and 4 bases respectively, with 16 bases between them. The CDR3 totals 14 residues. CDR3 protein: CASNPGAGRETQYF. For the CDR3, the DNA is TGCGCCAGCAACCCGGGAGCCGGAAGAGAGACCCAGTACTTC.

This clonotype was found a few times. As an off-target read in a library built for alpha chains, this beta chain has a frequency of little significance. The chain carries TRBV20-1 and TRBJ2-7; no definite D call. CDR3 size: 13 residues. Germline CDR1 reads DFQATT; CDR2 reads SNEGSKA (reference sequence). With 6 bases removed from V and 3 bases from J, the gap between germline ends came to 15 bases. Here the CDR3 DNA reads TGCAGTGCCTCACCTCTACAGTTCTACGAGCAGTACTTC. It codes for CSASPLQFYEQYF.

For this clonotype: A library made for alpha chains picked up this beta chain off target, so its size means little. The chain recombines TRBV11-2 with TRBJ2-4; D is tentatively TRBD1 or TRBD2 (6 bases each). This CDR3 has 14 residues. Germline CDR1 is SGHAT and CDR2 is FQNNGV. V dropped 7 bases and J dropped 1 base, with 11 bases sitting between them. The chain's CDR3 is CASTRGGAKNIQYF. CDR3 nucleotide sequence: TGTGCCAGCACCCGAGGGGGGGCCAAAAACATTCAGTACTTC.

This clonotype showed up just a few times. Because the library targeted alpha chains, this beta chain is an off-target read whose size means little. The CDR3 region is CASSLYRQGNTGELFF. CDR3 coding DNA: TGTGCCAGCAGTTTATACCGACAGGGGAACACCGGGGAGCTGTTTTTT. V is TRBV12-3 or TRBV12-4 and J is TRBJ2-2, with 7 positions matching TRBD1. Germline trimming cut 2 bases from V and 1 base from J; bases unmatched to any gene: 4. The CDR3 sequence is 16 residues long.

Turning to this clonotype: This beta chain is a stray sequence in a library constructed for alpha chains; its clone size is not meaningful. The V gene is TRBV7-9, the J gene TRBJ2-7; D remains unclear. V dropped 0 bases and J dropped 2 bases, with 8 bases sitting between them. CDR1 SEHNR and CDR2 FQNEAQ come from the germline V gene (reference sequence). The CDR3 contains 14 residues. CDR3 amino acids: CASSLASFPYEQYF. The CDR3 bases are TGTGCCAGCAGCTTAGCCAGCTTCCCCTACGAGCAGTACTTC.

As regards this clonotype: For a library built for alpha chains, this beta chain is a stray read; little rests on its size. The chain combines TRBV30 with TRBJ2-7; D call uncertain. V gave up 7 bases and J gave up 3 bases, with 13 bases separating them. Germline CDR1 GTSNPN, CDR2 SVGIG (reference sequence). The CDR3 covers 12 residues. CDR3 nucleotide sequence: TGTGCCTATGGACGGTCCGACTACGAGCAGTACTTC. Translated: CAYGRSDYEQYF.

As for this clonotype: This beta chain is an unintended read in a library built for alpha chains; its size means little. The V and J genes are TRBV4-1 and TRBJ2-6; D might be TRBD2 (5 bases). With 1 base removed from V and 2 bases from J, the gap between germline ends came to 9 bases. This CDR3 has 16 amino acids. Germline CDR1 is MGHRA and CDR2 is YSYEKL. CDR3 nucleotide sequence: TGCGCCAGCAGCCAAGCCTTCGGGGCTGGGGCCAACGTCCTGACTTTC. This translates into CASSQAFGAGANVLTF.

This clonotype was picked up a small number of times. The library was built for alpha chains, so this beta chain is an off-target read and its size means little. The chain is built from TRBV9 and TRBJ2-7; 7 nucleotides align to TRBD2. CDR1 is SGDLS and CDR2 is YYNGEE in the germline V gene. The CDR3 consists of 15 residues. Trimming cost V 0 bases and J 3 bases; bases outside gene matches: 6. CDR3 sequence: CASSVVGGLDYEQYF. The CDR3 DNA sequence: TGTGCCAGCAGCGTAGTGGGGGGGTTGGACTACGAGCAGTACTTC. The whole variable domain, filled in from reference TRBV9 and TRBJ2-7, reads DSGVTQTPKHLITATGQRVTLRCSPRSGDLSVYWYQQSLDQGLQFLIQYYNGEERAKGNILERFSAQQFPDLHSELNLSSLELGDSALYFCASSVVGGLDYEQYFGPGTRLTVT.

Regarding this clonotype: This beta chain is an off-target read within a library intended for alpha chains, so its frequency means little. The chain couples TRBV10-3 to TRBJ2-2; D gene unclear. The CDR3 has 15 amino acids. The V end lost 6 bases, the J end lost 0 bases, and 11 bases lay between the germline ends. Looked up from germline, CDR1 is ENHRY and CDR2 is SYGVKD. The CDR3 sequence is CAISQLSPNTGELFF. CDR3 coding DNA: TGTGCCATCAGCCAACTAAGCCCGAACACCGGGGAGCTGTTTTTT.

Concerning this clonotype: Because this beta chain is a stray read in a library intended to capture alpha chains, its abundance should not be given much weight. The chain uses TRBV27 and TRBJ2-7, with D unclear. The ends were cut back, 7 bases at V and 1 base at J, with 14 bases in the middle. Germline V gene data show CDR1 as MNHEY and CDR2 as SMNVEV (reference sequence). This CDR3 comprises 14 residues. This chain's CDR3 is CASKREGHSYEQYF. In DNA form, the CDR3 reads TGTGCCAGCAAGCGCGAAGGGCATTCCTACGAGCAGTACTTC.

As concerns this clonotype: The size of this beta chain means little, since it is a stray read in a library made for alpha chains. This chain joins TRBV12-3 or TRBV12-4 and TRBJ2-1; 10 bases agree with TRBD2. Trimming at V came to 8 bases and at J to 7 bases, leaving 5 bases not matched to a gene. The CDR3 sequence is 13 residues long. The CDR3 coding sequence is TGTGCCAGCTGGAGCGGGGGGGCAAATGAGCAGTTCTTC. Residues: CASWSGGANEQFF.

This clonotype was seen a handful of times. For a library built for alpha chains, this beta chain is a stray read; little rests on its size. This chain joins TRBV7-8 and TRBJ2-5, with TRBD1 matching over 10 bases. In germline, CDR1 is SGHVS, CDR2 FQNEAQ. V trimming: 5 bases; J trimming: 1 base; junction bases outside the gene matches: 4. This CDR3 is built from 15 residues. CDR3 protein: CASSRQGAPQETQYF. The CDR3 DNA reads as TGTGCCAGCAGCCGACAGGGGGCCCCCCAAGAGACCCAGTACTTC.

As for this clonotype: The library was prepared for alpha chains; this beta chain is a stray read, so its frequency means little. This chain connects TRBV20-1 to TRBJ1-1; D is undetermined. The CDR3 runs to 13 residues. The V end was cut by 6 bases, the J end by 2 bases, with 13 bases between. Germline CDR1 and CDR2: DFQATT and SNEGSKA (reference sequence). The CDR3 region has the DNA TGCAGTGCAACTAAAGACGGAAACACTGAAGCTTTCTTT. This gives the protein CSATKDGNTEAFF.

In its sample, this clonotype was seen a few times. In a library made to pick up alpha chains, this beta chain is a stray read with a size that means little. This chain joins TRBV27 and TRBJ2-7, with no clear D. CDR3 length: 14 residues. V was cut by 3 bases and J by 5 bases, with 14 bases left in between. Germline V gene sequence: CDR1 MNHEY, CDR2 SMNVEV (reference sequence). The CDR3 DNA is TGTGCCAGCAGTTTCTTGGTGGATCTGGACGAGCAGTACTTC. It translates to CASSFLVDLDEQYF.

This clonotype occurred once. Because the library targeted alpha chains, this beta chain is an off-target read whose size means little. The chain combines TRBV10-1 with TRBJ2-5; a weak D match, TRBD2 (5 bases). V was cut by 4 bases and J by 5 bases, with 11 bases left in between. The germline V gene has CDR1 WNHNN and CDR2 SYGVQD (reference sequence). The CDR3 totals 13 residues. CDR3 in DNA: TGCGCCAGCAGTGCCGGGCCGGGGGAGACCCAGTACTTC. As protein: CASSAGPGETQYF.